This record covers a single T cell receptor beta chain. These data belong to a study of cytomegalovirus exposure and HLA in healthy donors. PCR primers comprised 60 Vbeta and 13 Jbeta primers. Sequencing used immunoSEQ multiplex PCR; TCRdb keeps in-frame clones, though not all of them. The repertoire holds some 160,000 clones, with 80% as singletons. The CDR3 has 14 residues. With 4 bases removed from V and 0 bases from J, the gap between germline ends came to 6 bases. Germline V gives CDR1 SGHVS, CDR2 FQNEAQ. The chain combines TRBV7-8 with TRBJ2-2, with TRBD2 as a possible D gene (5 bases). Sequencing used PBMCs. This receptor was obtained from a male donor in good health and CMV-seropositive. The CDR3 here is CASSSGSNTGELFF. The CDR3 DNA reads TGTGCCAGCAGCTCGGGATCGAACACCGGGGAGCTGTTTTTT.